This T cell receptor (beta chain) originates from a study of cytomegalovirus exposure and HLA in healthy donors. Study-wide background: The approximately 660 first-cohort repertoires shared a platform with the approximately 120 validation repertoires, as reported in a later analysis.

For this clone: What it binds is unknown.

Using immunoSEQ multiplex PCR, the repertoire was profiled, and TCRdb retains in-frame clones only, with some absent. The data contain about 130,000 clones, 80% to 90% of them singletons. Notes on the study in general: There were 160 or so TCR beta chains listed as cytomegalovirus-associated.

The CDR3 sequence is 14 residues long. Trimming removed 5 bases from V and 0 bases from J, with 7 bases in between. Germline CDR1 MNHEY, CDR2 SVGAGI. The sequencing sample was made of PBMCs. This sequence was found in a woman under 40 in good health and CMV-seropositive. The chain is built from TRBV6-5 and TRBJ1-4; no definite D call. This chain's CDR3 is CASSPAATNEKLFF. The CDR3 DNA is TGTGCCAGCAGTCCCGCAGCAACTAATGAAAAACTGTTTTTT.